The clone carrying this TCR beta chain was observed many times. The authors amplified TCR beta CDR3 regions from RNA transcripts. HTBI primers were employed in first-round RT-PCR, then a second-round multiplex PCR followed. Each CDR3 protein gets one entry after TCRdb re-called the multiplex PCR reads with MiXCR. The sample shows some 350,000 distinct CDR3 sequences, 15% to 20% of them seen only once. The authors enrolled newly diagnosed hyperthyroidism patients aged 18 to 65 with under 2 months' duration. Uncontrolled infections, other autoimmune diseases, pregnancy or lactation barred patients from enrollment. The authors isolated PBMCs from around 9.8 ml of fresh peripheral blood. The source of the sample is a study of Graves' ophthalmopathy and Graves' hyperthyroidism. About the study: Peripheral blood was collected at initial diagnosis, before any treatment.

With 0 bases clipped from V and 2 bases from J, the junction kept 13 bases outside the gene matches. The V gene's germline CDR1 is MGHRA and CDR2 YSYEKL. The CDR3 length is 19 residues. The clonotype originates from an adult woman with stable Graves' hyperthyroidism. Specimen: peripheral blood. The V gene is TRBV4-1, the J gene TRBJ2-7; 10 bases map to TRBD1. The CDR3 sequence is CASSQELSPTDRGTYEQYF. DNA of the CDR3: TGCGCCAGCAGCCAAGAATTAAGTCCTACGGACAGGGGGACCTACGAGCAGTACTTC.